This is a list of T cell receptor beta chains from one sample in a study of long-term antiretroviral therapy in people with HIV. Libraries were prepared by immunoSEQ multiplex PCR; TCRdb keeps only in-frame clonotypes and omits some of them. The data contain 20,000 to 30,000 clones, 85% to 90% of them seen just once; the ten biggest clones take up 4% to 6%. This material consisted of unsorted PBMCs, taken 2.7 years after starting antiretroviral therapy. Receptors were obtained from a man in his forties or fifties with HIV. CDR3s include the opening cysteine and the closing phenylalanine or tryptophan. D genes are given only for firm matches. The size field is filled for only some rows; it gives once, few, many or a size class.

j_call | d_call | v_call | clone_size | cdr3_nt | cdr3_aa
TRBJ2-7 | - | TRBV15 | - | TGTGCCACCAGCGGCGGACTCCTTAGCTACGAGCAGTACTTC | CATSGGLLSYEQYF
TRBJ1-5 | TRBD1 | TRBV7-6 | - | TGTGCCAGCAGCTTAGTTTGCAGGGGGGATCAGCCCCAGCATTTT | CASSLVCRGDQPQHF
TRBJ2-5 | - | TRBV27 | once | TGTGCCAGCAGTTTACATGGGGGATCCCAAGAGACCCAGTACTTC | CASSLHGGSQETQYF
TRBJ2-7 | TRBD1 | TRBV4-1 | - | TGCGCCAGCAGCCTTACCGGGACAGGGTGGGACGAGCAGTACTTC | CASSLTGTGWDEQYF
TRBJ2-1 | - | TRBV11-2 | - | TGTGCCAGCAGCTTAGTCAGCTCCTACAATGAGCAGTTCTTC | CASSLVSSYNEQFF
TRBJ2-5 | TRBD1 | TRBV2 | - | TGTGCCAGCAGTAGGACAGGGGAAGAGACCCAGTACTTC | CASSRTGEETQYF
TRBJ1-1 | - | TRBV30 | few | TGTGCCTGGAGTGTACTACGGGCGGGCACTGAAGCTTTCTTT | CAWSVLRAGTEAFF
TRBJ1-6 | TRBD1 | TRBV19 | - | TGTGCCAGTAGTATAGGCGACAGGGGATATTCACCCCTCCACTTT | CASSIGDRGYSPLHF
TRBJ1-3 | - | TRBV27 | - | TGTGCCAGCAGGACGAATAAACGGGGCTCTGGAAACACCATATATTTT | CASRTNKRGSGNTIYF
TRBJ2-3 | - | TRBV5-6 | - | TGTGCCAGCAGCTTTAACCCGGCGGGGACAGATACGCAGTATTTT | CASSFNPAGTDTQYF
TRBJ1-1 | - | TRBV19 | - | TGTGCCAGTAGTATAAGTAGGGGCACTGAAGCTTTCTTT | CASSISRGTEAFF
TRBJ2-3 | TRBD1 | TRBV6-1 | - | TGTGCCAGCAGCCCCGGACAGGGTACCACAGATACGCAGTATTTT | CASSPGQGTTDTQYF
TRBJ2-7 | - | TRBV4-2 | once | TGTGCCAGCAGCCAAAGAATTTCTGCAGGGGCCTCCGAGCAGTACTTC | CASSQRISAGASEQYF
TRBJ2-4 | - | TRBV28 | - | TGTGCCAGCAGTTTTGGGGTTTACAAAAACATTCAGTACTTC | CASSFGVYKNIQYF
TRBJ1-6 | TRBD1 | TRBV7-2 | - | TGTGCCAGCAGCTTAGCTTCGGACAGGGGTAGGCCACCCCTCCACTTT | CASSLASDRGRPPLHF
TRBJ2-7 | - | TRBV11-2 | - | TGTGCCAGCAGCTTAGGTACAGAAGTGGCCTACGAGCAGTACTTC | CASSLGTEVAYEQYF